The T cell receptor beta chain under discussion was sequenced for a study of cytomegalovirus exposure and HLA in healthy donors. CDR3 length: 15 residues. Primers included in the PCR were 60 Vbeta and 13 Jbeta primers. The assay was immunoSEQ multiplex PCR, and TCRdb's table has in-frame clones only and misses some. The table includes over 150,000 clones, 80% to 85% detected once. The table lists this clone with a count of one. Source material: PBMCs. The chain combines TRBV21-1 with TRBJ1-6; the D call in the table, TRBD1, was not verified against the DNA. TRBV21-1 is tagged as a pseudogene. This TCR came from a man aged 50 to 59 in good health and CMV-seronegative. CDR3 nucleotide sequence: TGTGCCAGCAGCAAGGGTGGGGACAGAAATTCACCCCTCCACTTT. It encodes CASSKGGDRNSPLHF.